Listed below are T cell receptor beta chains from one sample, sequenced in a study of T cells after yellow fever vaccination. One entry per CDR3 protein results from TCRdb running MiXCR on the 5' RACE reads. Here the sample spans a few hundred thousand distinct CDR3 sequences, around a sixth being singletons. The specimen comprised PBMCs, sampled before the yellow fever booster vaccination. The receptors stem from a man aged 18 to 29 who received the YFV17D yellow fever vaccine. Each CDR3 is given with its conserved first and last residue.

CASSLAQWSYGYTF | TRBJ1-2 | TRBV5-6
CASSSAQETGELFF | TRBJ2-2 | TRBV6-5
CASSTPDRDLHEQFF | TRBJ2-1 | TRBV4-3
CASSLGGTGERSPLHF | TRBJ1-6 | TRBV5-1
CASSALGGDNYGYTF | TRBJ1-2 | TRBV5-6
CASSAYSSGANVLTF | TRBJ2-6 | TRBV5-6
CSAREGGALSTDTQYF | TRBJ2-3 | TRBV20-1
CASSYSLLAESSYNEQFF | TRBJ2-1 | TRBV6-2/TRBV6-3
CASSYGTGIGNYGYTF | TRBJ1-2 | TRBV6-5
CASSTWTVAYEQYF | TRBJ2-7 | TRBV25-1
CASSPRLVSTDTQYF | TRBJ2-3 | TRBV12-3/TRBV12-4
CASRPGTGASTGELFF | TRBJ2-2 | TRBV6-2/TRBV6-3
CASSFTGRTEAFF | TRBJ1-1 | TRBV5-1
CASSWAGGDTDTQYF | TRBJ2-3 | TRBV7-3
CASSFNQGAAPLHF | TRBJ1-6 | TRBV7-8
CASSLGVAGVGNEQFF | TRBJ2-1 | TRBV4-2
CASSQDDPSTEAFF | TRBJ1-1 | TRBV4-1
CASSQEQPYSNQPQHF | TRBJ1-5 | TRBV3-1
CASSETGKQYF | TRBJ2-7 | TRBV6-6
CASSQDYWGSAFF | TRBJ1-1 | TRBV4-1
CASSPGPRRETQYF | TRBJ2-5 | TRBV4-1
CASSRDRDWTEAFF | TRBJ1-1 | TRBV6-5
CASSVLAGGNTGELFF | TRBJ2-2 | TRBV9
CASSQERLAGVGTDTQYF | TRBJ2-3 | TRBV4-2
CASSSRGPLTDTQYF | TRBJ2-3 | TRBV7-9
CASSQDQIRGRGRGQETQYF | TRBJ2-5 | TRBV4-2
CASKSRYEQYF | TRBJ2-7 | TRBV5-1
CSVRGGEEKLFF | TRBJ1-4 | TRBV29-1
CASSLDGGAVDTQYF | TRBJ2-3 | TRBV7-8
CAIVRGHSNQPQHF | TRBJ1-5 | TRBV6-1
CASSQVPRDHTGELFF | TRBJ2-2 | TRBV4-3
CASSPRRSGGDSEQFF | TRBJ2-1 | TRBV11-2
CASSWGTGVGTEAFF | TRBJ1-1 | TRBV5-4
CASSQEVSYGYTF | TRBJ1-2 | TRBV4-3
CAIKAGATDTQYF | TRBJ2-3 | TRBV28
CASSELGQQETQYF | TRBJ2-5 | TRBV6-1
CSARVATTNTGELFF | TRBJ2-2 | TRBV20-1